The entry that follows covers one T cell receptor beta chain sequence. This record belongs to a study of shared T cell receptors in the human thymus. Some clones are missing from TCRdb's copy, which holds only in-frame ones; the method was immunoSEQ multiplex PCR. Here the sample spans about 540,000 clones, 78% being singletons. The length of the CDR3 is 17 residues. V shed 0 bases, J shed 5 bases, and the junction held 8 bases outside the gene matches. Germline V lookup: CDR1 SGHTS, CDR2 YDEGEE. The same data also went into a second study, on human thymus T cells.

Sequencing input: thymocytes. The receptor comes from a boy younger than two with a congenital heart defect. The chain couples TRBV5-8 to TRBJ2-3, with TRBD2 matching 11 bases. CDR3 nucleotides: TGTGCCAGCAGCTTGGCCGGGGCGCTAGCGGGAGGAGATACGCAGTATTTT. Residues: CASSLAGALAGGDTQYF.